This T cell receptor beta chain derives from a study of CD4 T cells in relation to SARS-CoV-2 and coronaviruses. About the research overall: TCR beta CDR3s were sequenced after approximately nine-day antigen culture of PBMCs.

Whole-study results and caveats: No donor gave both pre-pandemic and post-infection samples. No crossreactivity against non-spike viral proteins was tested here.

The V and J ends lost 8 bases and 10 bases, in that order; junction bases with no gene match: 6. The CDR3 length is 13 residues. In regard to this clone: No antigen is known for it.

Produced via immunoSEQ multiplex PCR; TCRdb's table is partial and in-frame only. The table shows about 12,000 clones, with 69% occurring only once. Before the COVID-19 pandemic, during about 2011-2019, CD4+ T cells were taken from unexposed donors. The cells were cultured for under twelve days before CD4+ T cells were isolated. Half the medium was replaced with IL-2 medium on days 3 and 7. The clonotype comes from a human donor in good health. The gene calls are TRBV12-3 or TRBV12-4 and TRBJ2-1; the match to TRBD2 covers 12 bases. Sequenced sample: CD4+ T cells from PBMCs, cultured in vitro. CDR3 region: CASGQTSGGEQFF. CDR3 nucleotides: TGTGCCAGCGGCCAGACTAGCGGGGGCGAGCAGTTCTTC.